This TCR beta chain appears in the sequencing data of a study of T cell changes during pregnancy in multiple sclerosis. Trimming took 8 bases from V and 3 from J, leaving 20 bases between them. The CDR3 is made up of 15 amino acids. Looked up from germline, CDR1 is MNHEY and CDR2 is SVGAGI. This table comes from immunoSEQ multiplex PCR, and its TCRdb copy is limited to in-frame clones, with some not included. This repertoire shows about 100,000 clones, about 94% found once; its top ten account for approximately 0.88%. The sequenced sample was peripheral blood, obtained before pregnancy. The genes are TRBV6-5 and TRBJ2-7; no definite D call. This clonotype was sampled from a female donor with multiple sclerosis, enrolled in a pregnancy study. The CDR3 loop is CASSIAMQAFYEQYF. CDR3 sequence (DNA): TGTGCCAGCTCGATTGCGATGCAGGCTTTCTACGAGCAGTACTTC.